One sample yielded the 30 T cell receptor beta chains listed below, sequenced in a study of cytomegalovirus exposure and HLA in healthy donors (dated by TCRdb to 2016 to 2017). Library construction relied on the immunoSEQ multiplex PCR assay. For the multiplex PCR, a mixture combining 60 forward primers for TCR Vbeta segments and 13 reverse primers for TCR Jbeta segments was used. In its TCRdb copy, this immuneACCESS table keeps in-frame sequences only and misses some clones. Where compared with another copy, unresolved V genes explain less than half of these, and the others have no known cause. A total of roughly 180,000 clones appear in this sample, roughly 84% of them only once. The ten largest make up approximately 1.6% of the sample. Sample: PBMCs. These receptors were collected from a male donor in good health and CMV-seronegative.

The V and J genes are TRBV5-1 and TRBJ1-2, with D possibly TRBD1 on 6 matching bases. This CDR3 spans 15 amino acids. Germline CDR1 reads SGHRS; CDR2 reads YFSETQ. V dropped 0 bases and J dropped 8 bases, with 17 bases sitting between them. The CDR3 nucleotides are TGCGCCAGCAGCTTGGACCCACAGGGAGTACAGGGCTACACCTTC. It codes for CASSLDPQGVQGYTF.

This chain's CDR3 is CASSFGTSTDTQYF. DNA of the CDR3: TGTGCCAGCAGCTTCGGGACTAGCACAGATACGCAGTATTTT. V gene TRBV7-9 combines with J gene TRBJ2-3; D perhaps matches TRBD2 (6 bases). Germline CDR1 is SEHNR and CDR2 is FQNEAQ (reference sequence). Trimming took 3 bases from V and 0 from J, leaving 7 bases between them. CDR3 size: 14 residues.

The count of this clone is one. This chain links TRBV19 with TRBJ1-2; 10 positions agree with TRBD1. The CDR3 extends over 17 amino acids. The V gene end was trimmed by 7 bases and the J gene end by 9 bases; junction bases not matched to a gene: 20. From germline, CDR1 is LNHDA and CDR2 SQIVND (reference sequence). The CDR3 is CASTRTGGGDYERSYTF. CDR3 nucleotides: TGTGCCAGTACCCGGACAGGGGGAGGCGACTACGAACGGAGCTACACCTTC.

J is TRBJ2-1 and V is TRBV7-2; 9 nucleotides agree with TRBD2. J gave up 4 bases and V 5 bases, and 9 bases lay outside the gene matches. Per germline, CDR1 SGHTA and CDR2 FQGNSA. The CDR3 totals 16 residues. The CDR3: CASSRLWRGGYNEQFF. CDR3 coding DNA: TGTGCCAGCAGCCGCCTTTGGCGGGGGGGTTACAATGAGCAGTTCTTC.

The rearrangement joins TRBV7-7 to TRBJ2-2; 11 bases are a match to TRBD2. Losses at the gene ends were 5 bases for V and 2 bases for J; bases not matched to a gene: 7. The CDR3 is 17 amino acids. The germline V gene encodes CDR1 SSHAT and CDR2 FNYEAQ (reference sequence). CDR3 region: CASSPIAGGANTGELFF. CDR3 in DNA: TGTGCCAGCAGCCCCATAGCGGGAGGGGCCAACACCGGGGAGCTGTTTTTT.

The chain couples TRBV19 to TRBJ1-4; D is ambiguous. The V end lost 3 bases, the J end lost 12 bases, and 8 bases lay between the germline ends. Germline V CDR1 and CDR2: LNHDA, SQIVND (reference sequence). The CDR3 length is 11 residues. The CDR3 protein is CASSIGQELFF. Here the CDR3 DNA reads TGTGCCAGTAGTATTGGGCAAGAACTGTTTTTT. The whole variable domain, remainder taken from reference TRBV19 and TRBJ1-4, is DGGITQSPKYLFRKEGQNVTLSCEQNLNHDAMYWYRQDPGQGLRLIYYSQIVNDFQKGDIAEGYSVSREKKESFPLTVTSAQKNPTAFYLCASSIGQELFFGSGTQLSVL.

V usage is TRBV6-1 and J usage is TRBJ2-3; D not certain. The V gene's germline CDR1 is MNHNS and CDR2 SASEGT. This CDR3 spans 14 amino acids. Trimming took 5 bases from V and 0 from J, leaving 9 bases between them. Written as DNA, the CDR3 is TGTGCCAGCAGTAGAGACACGAGCACAGATACGCAGTATTTT. Translated, it gives CASSRDTSTDTQYF.

The V call is TRBV5-4, the J call TRBJ1-1; 7 positions match TRBD1. Germline V lookup: CDR1 SGHNT, CDR2 YYREEE (reference sequence). The CDR3 consists of 14 residues. The junction had 6 bases not matched to a gene; V was cut back by 4 bases and J by 3 bases. The chain's CDR3 is CASSTNRGHTEAFF. DNA of the CDR3: TGTGCCAGCAGCACGAACAGGGGACACACTGAAGCTTTCTTT.

Only one count was recorded for this clone. The rearrangement links TRBV10-3 to TRBJ1-5, with D unclear. Germline CDR1 reads ENHRY; CDR2 reads SYGVKD. V gave up 4 bases and J gave up 6 bases, with 10 bases separating them. This CDR3 has 13 residues. The CDR3 protein is CAISGRRGQPQHF. The CDR3 DNA reads TGTGCCATCAGTGGCAGGCGGGGTCAGCCCCAGCATTTT.

The rearrangement joins TRBV5-1 to TRBJ2-6; 10 bases match TRBD1. The germline CDR1 and CDR2 sequences are SGHRS and YFSETQ. This CDR3 has 17 residues. V shed 0 bases and J 2 bases; nucleotides not matched to a gene: 2. The CDR3 reads CASSLGQGAAGANVLTF. In DNA form, the CDR3 reads TGCGCCAGCAGCTTGGGACAGGGGGCAGCTGGGGCCAACGTCCTGACTTTC. The full variable domain, its missing parts supplied by reference TRBV5-1 and TRBJ2-6, is KAGVTQTPRYLIKTRGQQVTLSCSPISGHRSVSWYQQTPGQGLQFLFEYFSETQRNKGNFPGRFSGRQFSNSRSEMNVSTLELGDSALYLCASSLGQGAAGANVLTFGAGSRLTVL.

The V gene is TRBV4-2, the J gene TRBJ1-5; D uncertain. The CDR3 is made up of 16 amino acids. Trimming removed 0 bases from V and 2 bases from J, with 11 bases in between. The germline V gene has CDR1 LGHNA and CDR2 YNFKEQ. The CDR3 loop reads CASSQDRLGGNQPQHF. The CDR3 bases are TGTGCCAGCAGCCAAGACCGCCTTGGAGGCAATCAGCCCCAGCATTTT.

The chain links TRBV7-2 to TRBJ1-5; weak D call: TRBD1 (6 bases). CDR1 and CDR2 from the germline V gene are SGHTA and FQGNSA. With 1 base removed from V and 7 bases from J, the gap between germline ends came to 11 bases. The CDR3 spans 14 residues. DNA for the CDR3: TGTGCCAGCAGCTTAGACAGGGAAAGGCAGCCCCAGCATTTT. The encoded protein is CASSLDRERQPQHF.

This clone turned up a few times. J is TRBJ2-2 and V is TRBV28; 10 positions match TRBD1. Germline CDR1 reads MDHEN; CDR2 reads SYDVKM. Losses at the gene ends were 5 bases for V and 4 bases for J; bases not matched to a gene: 10. The CDR3 spans 17 residues. The CDR3 DNA reads as TGTGCCAGCAGTGGGCCCTTGGGGACAGGGGTCACCGGGGAGCTGTTTTTT. Residues: CASSGPLGTGVTGELFF.

CDR3 in amino acids: CASSRSGAGETQYF. The CDR3 DNA reads TGTGCCAGCAGCAGAAGCGGGGCCGGGGAGACCCAGTACTTC. The chain joins TRBV7-9 to TRBJ2-5; 7 nucleotides match TRBD2. The CDR3 runs 14 residues. Losses at the gene ends were 5 bases for V and 5 bases for J; bases not matched to a gene: 8. Germline CDR1 and CDR2: SEHNR and FQNEAQ (reference sequence).

This clone has just one count. The CDR3 nucleotides are TGCGCCAGCAGCCAAAATCTTGTAGGGACAGCAAACAATGAGCAGTTCTTC. It is translated as CASSQNLVGTANNEQFF. The rearrangement uses TRBV4-3 and TRBJ2-1, with 7 nucleotides matching TRBD1. The CDR3 length is 17 residues. Germline lookup yields CDR1 LGHNA and CDR2 YSLEER. The trim removed 2 bases at V and 5 bases at J, leaving 12 bases unmatched.

CDR3 residues: CASSYSAGAPYEQYF. In DNA form, the CDR3 reads TGTGCCAGCAGTTACTCGGCGGGAGCCCCTTACGAGCAGTACTTC. The chain links TRBV6-5 to TRBJ2-7; 7 bases align to TRBD2. Germline CDR1 reads MNHEY; CDR2 reads SVGAGI. This CDR3 has 15 residues. Trimming at V came to 0 bases and at J to 4 bases, leaving 6 bases not matched to a gene.

V gene TRBV10-3 combines with J gene TRBJ2-3; TRBD1 is a possible D gene (5 bases). Trimming took 6 bases from V and 2 from J, leaving 12 bases between them. This CDR3 is built from 14 residues. Looked up from germline, CDR1 is ENHRY and CDR2 is SYGVKD. CDR3 in amino acids: CAIRRGQDTDTQYF. DNA of the CDR3: TGTGCCATCAGAAGGGGTCAGGACACAGATACGCAGTATTTT.

The gene calls are TRBV27 and TRBJ1-1, with 7 bases fitting TRBD1. This CDR3 region has 14 residues. The germline V gene has CDR1 MNHEY and CDR2 SMNVEV (reference sequence). V lost 2 bases and J lost 10; bases outside the gene matches: 10. CDR3: CASSLKVTGRTAFF. The CDR3 DNA is TGTGCCAGCAGTTTAAAGGTGACAGGGAGGACAGCTTTCTTT.

Only a few counts were recorded for this clone. The chain joins TRBV18 to TRBJ1-1; D might be TRBD1 (5 bases). The V end lost 5 bases, the J end lost 4 bases, and 14 bases lay between the germline ends. In germline, CDR1 is KGHSH, CDR2 LQKENI. The CDR3 covers 14 residues. The DNA for the CDR3 is TGTGCCAGCTCAGCCACAGGAACGGGCACTGAAGCTTTCTTT. Protein: CASSATGTGTEAFF. The full variable domain, its missing parts supplied by reference TRBV18 and TRBJ1-1, is NAGVMQNPRHLVRRRGQEARLRCSPMKGHSHVYWYRQLPEEGLKFMVYLQKENIIDESGMPKERFSAEFPKEGPSILRIQQVVRGDSAAYFCASSATGTGTEAFFGQGTRLTVV.

V and J are TRBV7-9 and TRBJ2-7; D is undetermined. Trimming removed 6 bases at V and 1 base at J, with 10 bases between. In germline, CDR1 is SEHNR, CDR2 FQNEAQ (reference sequence). CDR3 length: 13 amino acids. Written as DNA, the CDR3 is TGTGCCAGCAGTTACGGAGCTTCCTACGAGCAGTACTTC. Its translation is CASSYGASYEQYF.

The chain is built from TRBV6-6 and TRBJ1-3; 7 bases line up with TRBD1. Unmatched junction bases numbered 5, after V lost 6 bases and J lost 0 bases. The germline gives CDR1 MNHNY, CDR2 SVGAGI (reference sequence). This CDR3 spans 15 amino acids. CDR3 in amino acids: CASSRDSYSGNTIYF. The DNA of the CDR3 is TGTGCCAGCAGCAGGGACAGCTACTCTGGAAACACCATATATTTT.

Here the CDR3 DNA reads TGCGCCAGCAGCCAGCGACAGGTCATGAACACTGAAGCTTTCTTT. Protein: CASSQRQVMNTEAFF. This chain joins TRBV4-1 and TRBJ1-1, with a tentative D call TRBD1 (6 bases). The V end lost 3 bases, the J end lost 0 bases, and 11 bases lay between the germline ends. This CDR3 has 15 residues. The V gene's germline CDR1 is MGHRA and CDR2 YSYEKL.

The chain links TRBV6-5 to TRBJ2-2, with D tentatively TRBD1 (6 bases). This CDR3 is 15 amino acids long. CDR1 and CDR2 (germline): MNHEY, SVGAGI. Trimming removed 2 bases at V and 1 base at J, with 8 bases between. The CDR3 reads CASSYPTGNTGELFF. The CDR3 region has the DNA TGTGCCAGCAGTTACCCGACAGGGAACACCGGGGAGCTGTTTTTT.

The sample holds one count of this clone. The V gene is TRBV6-1, the J gene TRBJ2-4; 8 bases align to TRBD2. This CDR3 has 15 amino acids. In germline, CDR1 is MNHNS, CDR2 SASEGT. The junction had 10 bases not matched to a gene; V was cut back by 6 bases and J by 6 bases. CDR3 in DNA: TGTGCCAGCAGCGGAGCCGGGGGGGGTGGAAACATTCAGTACTTC. Residues: CASSGAGGGGNIQYF.

This chain links TRBV14 with TRBJ1-2; unclear D gene. Germline CDR1 reads SGHDN; CDR2 reads FVKESK. This CDR3 is built from 15 residues. V lost 1 base and J 7 bases, leaving 16 bases between the germline ends. DNA of the CDR3: TGTGCCAGCAGCCAAGGTACCAAGAGGTATGGTGGCTACACCTTC. Its translation is CASSQGTKRYGGYTF.

This sequence joins TRBV18 and TRBJ1-2, with 11 nucleotides matching TRBD1. Germline values: CDR1 KGHSH, CDR2 LQKENI. With 3 bases clipped from V and 4 bases from J, the junction kept 7 bases outside the gene matches. The CDR3 runs to 16 residues. CDR3 nucleotide sequence: TGTGCCAGCTCACCGACGGGACAGGGGGAGGTCTATGGCTACACCTTC. It is translated as CASSPTGQGEVYGYTF.

The rearrangement uses TRBV6-4 and TRBJ2-2; no clear D gene. Deletions cut 5 bases from V and 2 bases from J, with 9 bases between. This CDR3 is 14 amino acids long. CDR1 and CDR2 from the germline V gene are MRHNA and SNTAGT. This chain's CDR3 is CASSTYGNTGELFF. For the CDR3, the DNA is TGTGCCAGCAGTACTTATGGTAACACCGGGGAGCTGTTTTTT.

This sequence joins TRBV28 and TRBJ1-4; 10 bases line up with TRBD1. Germline V gene sequence: CDR1 MDHEN, CDR2 SYDVKM. V was pared by 2 bases and J by 8 bases, with 8 bases of the junction left unmatched. CDR3 size: 16 residues. The CDR3 DNA reads TGTGCCAGCAGTTTAGGGGGACAGGGGCTAGGGGAAAAACTGTTTTTT. Translated, it gives CASSLGGQGLGEKLFF.

This sequence joins TRBV7-9 and TRBJ1-2; D remains unclear. Germline V gene data show CDR1 as SEHNR and CDR2 as FQNEAQ (reference sequence). The CDR3 runs 15 residues. Trimming removed 3 bases from V and 4 bases from J, with 15 bases in between. CDR3 sequence reads: CASSFPGLISYGYTF. CDR3 DNA: TGTGCCAGCAGCTTCCCGGGATTAATTTCCTATGGCTACACCTTC.

The chain has TRBV5-1 and TRBJ1-5; D is perhaps TRBD1 (5 bases). V gave up 0 bases and J gave up 6 bases, with 13 bases separating them. The CDR3 loop spans 15 amino acids. Germline values: CDR1 SGHRS, CDR2 YFSETQ. CDR3: CASSLEGSQGQPQHF. In DNA form, the CDR3 reads TGCGCCAGCAGCTTGGAGGGCAGCCAGGGTCAGCCCCAGCATTTT.